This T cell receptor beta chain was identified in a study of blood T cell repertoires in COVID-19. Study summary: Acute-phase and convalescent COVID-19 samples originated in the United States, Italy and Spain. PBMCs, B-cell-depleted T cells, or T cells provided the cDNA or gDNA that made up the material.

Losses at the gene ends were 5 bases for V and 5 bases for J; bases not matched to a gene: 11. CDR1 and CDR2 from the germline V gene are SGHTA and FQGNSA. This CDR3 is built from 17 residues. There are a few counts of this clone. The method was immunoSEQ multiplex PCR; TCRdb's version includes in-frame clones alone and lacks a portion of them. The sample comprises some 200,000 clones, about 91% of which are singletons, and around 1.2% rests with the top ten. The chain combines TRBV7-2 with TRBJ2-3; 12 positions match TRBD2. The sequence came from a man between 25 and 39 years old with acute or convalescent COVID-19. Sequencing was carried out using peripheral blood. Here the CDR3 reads CASSNRASGRGLDTQYF. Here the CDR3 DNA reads TGTGCCAGCAGCAACCGGGCTAGCGGGAGGGGTTTAGATACGCAGTATTTT. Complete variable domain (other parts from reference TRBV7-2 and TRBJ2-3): GAGVSQSPSNKVTEKGKDVELRCDPISGHTALYWYRQSLGQGLEFLIYFQGNSAPDKSGLPSDRFSAERTGGSVSTLTIQRTQQEDSAVYLCASSNRASGRGLDTQYFGPGTRLTVL.